This T cell receptor beta chain was sequenced for a study of cytomegalovirus exposure and HLA in healthy donors. Turning to the study itself: Sequencing of approximately 190 million T cells in an earlier analysis found approximately 120 million unique TCR beta sequences.

The PCR ran on 60 Vbeta and 13 Jbeta primers. Clones were sequenced by immunoSEQ multiplex PCR, and TCRdb holds only the in-frame ones, with some missing. The sample contains 65,000 to 70,000 clones, roughly four fifths of which appear only once. The germline V gene has CDR1 SQVTM and CDR2 ANQGSEA. Germline trimming cut 6 bases from V and 6 bases from J; bases unmatched to any gene: 8. CDR3 length equals 14 residues. The TCR was taken from a woman in her twenties or thirties in good health and CMV-seropositive. Sequenced sample: PBMCs. V and J are TRBV29-1 and TRBJ2-1; TRBD1 matches 10 bases. CDR3 DNA sequence: TGCAGCGTGATCGACAGGGGGCAGGTCAATGAGCAGTTCTTC. Translating gives CSVIDRGQVNEQFF.